The present T cell receptor beta chain was sequenced within a study of shared clonotypes between healthy human individuals. Study-level information: There were three CD4 naive, three CD4 memory, two CD8 naive and one CD8 memory plates per donor.

In the original workflow: Filtering differed because ImmunoSEQ produced junction-only sequences that carried no quality scores. The repertoire was sequenced with immunoSEQ multiplex PCR; TCRdb's copy has only in-frame clones and lacks some. V, J and clone size derive from that table, while D and trimming were established from the DNA sequence. This table holds approximately 2.5 million clones, roughly 93% found once. Germline values: CDR1 SGHVS, CDR2 FQNEAQ. The CDR3 covers 14 residues. The V end lost 4 bases, the J end lost 2 bases, and 8 bases lay between the germline ends. V and J are TRBV7-8 and TRBJ2-2; D possibly matches TRBD1 or TRBD2 (5 bases each). This receptor was identified in a man between 18 and 35 years old in good health. Some clones in this sample may be carry-over from other donors' samples. The sample consisted of naive CD4+ T cells from PBMCs. The subset: CD45RA+ positively selected. The CDR3 nucleotides are TGTGCCAGCAGCTCGGGACCAAACACCGGGGAGCTGTTTTTT. Protein product: CASSSGPNTGELFF.